This TCR beta chain was sequenced in a study of radiotherapy plus CTLA-4 blockade in lung cancer. General study results and limits: Subsequent to radiotherapy plus ipilimumab, tumor-derived TCR clones underwent expansion in blood.

Notes on this clone: The target antigen is unknown.

This CDR3 contains 15 residues. Per germline, CDR1 GTSNPN and CDR2 SVGIG (reference sequence). Unmatched junction bases numbered 6, after V lost 4 bases and J lost 0 bases. Profiled with immunoSEQ multiplex PCR; TCRdb holds only in-frame clones, not every one. The table includes tens of thousands of clones, 65% to 80% detected once. This clonotype was obtained from a human donor with non-small cell lung cancer whose response to radiotherapy plus ipilimumab could not be evaluated. The chain uses TRBV30 and TRBJ2-7; 10 bases line up with TRBD2. This material consisted of peripheral blood, taken from a patient treated with radiotherapy plus ipilimumab. CDR3 sequence (DNA): TGTGCCTGGATCCGGACTAGCGGAGACTCCTACGAGCAGTACTTC. This translates into CAWIRTSGDSYEQYF.